These 31 T cell receptor beta chains share one sample of origin, sequenced in a study of blood T cell repertoires in COVID-19. This table comes from immunoSEQ multiplex PCR, and its TCRdb copy is limited to in-frame clones, with some not included. This table has about 310,000 clones, around 90% appearing once. The specimen was peripheral blood. The receptors come from a man aged 70-80 years with acute or convalescent COVID-19.

This clone was detected only once. The V gene is TRBV19, the J gene TRBJ2-1, with 11 bases identical to TRBD1. This CDR3 contains 16 residues. Germline V gives CDR1 LNHDA, CDR2 SQIVND (reference sequence). V lost 7 bases to trimming and J lost 1 base; unmatched junction nucleotides: 6. The CDR3 region has the DNA TGTGCCAGTACCGTAGGGACAGGGGGTTCCTACAATGAGCAGTTCTTC. Translation: CASTVGTGGSYNEQFF.

The sample holds a few counts of this clone. This rearrangement joins TRBV5-8 to TRBJ1-5; 8 nucleotides match TRBD1. The CDR3 is 17 amino acids. Germline V gene sequence: CDR1 SGHTS, CDR2 YDEGEE. Unmatched junction bases numbered 9, after V lost 1 base and J lost 3 bases. CDR3 DNA: TGTGCCAGCAGCTTGTTCAGGGGGCGGAGAACCAATCAGCCCCAGCATTTT. Protein product: CASSLFRGRRTNQPQHF.

The rearrangement joins TRBV3-1 (or the pseudogene TRBV3-2) to TRBJ2-7; 8 bases match TRBD2. The germline V gene has CDR1 LGHDT and CDR2 YNNKEL (reference sequence). The V segment lost 4 bases and the J segment 4 bases; nucleotides outside the gene matches: 12. This CDR3 spans 16 amino acids. CDR3 sequence: CASSPDTSGLGYEQYF. The CDR3 coding sequence is TGTGCCAGCAGCCCGGATACTAGCGGCCTAGGTTACGAGCAGTACTTC.

This chain joins TRBV3-1 (or the pseudogene TRBV3-2) and TRBJ1-2; D is undetermined. CDR3 size: 12 residues. Germline assignment: CDR1 LGHDT and CDR2 YNNKEL (reference sequence). V lost 4 bases, J lost 8 bases, and 11 bases lay in between. The CDR3 DNA is TGTGCCAGCAGCCGGTTTTCAGGCGGCTACACCTTC. Encoded protein: CASSRFSGGYTF.

The sample holds a few counts of this clone. The V gene is TRBV7-6, the J gene TRBJ2-2; 12 bases map to TRBD1. CDR3 size: 17 residues. Germline lookup yields CDR1 SGHVS and CDR2 FNYEAQ. V shed 3 bases, J shed 4 bases, and the junction held 6 bases outside the gene matches. CDR3 DNA sequence: TGTGCCAGCAGCTTGTTGCCGGGACAGGGGGCCACCGGGGAGCTGTTTTTT. It specifies CASSLLPGQGATGELFF.

The V and J genes are TRBV7-9 and TRBJ2-3, with TRBD2 identical over 9 bases. CDR1 and CDR2 (germline): SEHNR, FQNEAQ (reference sequence). V trimming: 4 bases; J trimming: 8 bases; junction bases outside the gene matches: 10. This CDR3 is 15 amino acids long. This CDR3 reads CASSSPGLAQLTQYF. Written as DNA, the CDR3 is TGTGCCAGCAGCTCACCGGGACTAGCACAGCTTACGCAGTATTTT.

The chain recombines TRBV4-3 with TRBJ1-2; D might be TRBD1 (5 bases). The ends were cut back, 0 bases at V and 8 bases at J, with 16 bases in the middle. CDR1 is LGHNA and CDR2 is YSLEER in the germline V gene. There are 15 residues in the CDR3. CDR3 coding DNA: TGCGCCAGCAGCCAAGATATGATGTCAGGGTACGGCTACACCTTC. This translates into CASSQDMMSGYGYTF.

As DNA, the CDR3 is TGTGCCAGCAGCCGGGACAGGTCGAAGACTGAAGCTTTCTTT. This sequence encodes CASSRDRSKTEAFF. This chain links TRBV25-1 with TRBJ1-1; 8 bases map to TRBD1. V lost 6 bases to trimming and J lost 5 bases; unmatched junction nucleotides: 8. Germline lookup yields CDR1 MGHDK and CDR2 SYGVNS. The CDR3 covers 14 residues.

This clone was seen a few times. The genes are TRBV6-5 and TRBJ2-7; 8 bases align to TRBD2. CDR3 size: 15 residues. CDR1 is MNHEY, CDR2 SVGAGI, per germline. With 2 bases clipped from V and 4 bases from J, the junction kept 7 bases outside the gene matches. The chain's CDR3 is CASSYGGLAMYEQYF. CDR3 in DNA: TGTGCCAGCAGTTACGGAGGACTAGCAATGTACGAGCAGTACTTC.

The chain recombines TRBV5-4 with TRBJ2-1; D is perhaps TRBD1 (5 bases). In germline, CDR1 is SGHNT, CDR2 YYREEE (reference sequence). V was shortened by 7 bases and J by 9 bases, with 14 bases between the two germline ends. The CDR3 runs 12 residues. Here the CDR3 reads CASHPQGGEQFF. CDR3 DNA sequence: TGTGCCAGCCATCCGCAGGGCGGTGAGCAGTTCTTC.

The sample holds a few counts of this clone. CDR3 residues: CASSQPGTGTPYF. The CDR3 coding sequence is TGTGCCAGCAGCCAACCGGGGACAGGGACCCCCTACTTC. V is TRBV14 and J is TRBJ2-7; the match to TRBD1 covers 9 bases. The V segment lost 2 bases and the J segment 13 bases; nucleotides outside the gene matches: 9. This CDR3 comprises 13 residues. Germline V gene data show CDR1 as SGHDN and CDR2 as FVKESK.

The V and J genes are TRBV13 and TRBJ2-5; TRBD1 might be the D (5 bases). This CDR3 region has 15 residues. From germline, CDR1 is PRHDT and CDR2 FYEKMQ (reference sequence). Trimming removed 6 bases from V and 5 bases from J, with 19 bases in between. CDR3 DNA sequence: TGTGCCAGCAGGTCTAGGGGTCAGATCGATGAGACCCAGTACTTC. This gives the protein CASRSRGQIDETQYF.

In this sample, this clone turned up once. The J gene is TRBJ2-7, the V gene TRBV6-6; 10 nucleotides line up with TRBD2. The junction had 9 bases not matched to a gene; V was cut back by 8 bases and J by 5 bases. CDR1 and CDR2 (germline): MNHNY, SVGAGI (reference sequence). This CDR3 spans 14 amino acids. CDR3 loop: CASGLAGVLNEQYF. The CDR3 DNA reads as TGTGCCAGCGGGCTAGCGGGAGTATTGAACGAGCAGTACTTC.

This chain connects TRBV28 to TRBJ1-5; a possible D gene is TRBD1 (6 bases). With 4 bases removed from V and 9 bases from J, the gap between germline ends came to 19 bases. The CDR3 loop spans 15 amino acids. Germline V gene lookup returns CDR1 MDHEN and CDR2 SYDVKM. This CDR3 reads CASSSSRQAPRPQHF. The CDR3 coding sequence is TGTGCCAGCAGTTCCAGCCGACAGGCCCCTCGGCCCCAGCATTTT. The whole variable domain, filled in from reference TRBV28 and TRBJ1-5, reads DVKVTQSSRYLVKRTGEKVFLECVQDMDHENMFWYRQDPGLGLRLIYFSYDVKMKEKGDIPEGYSVSREKKERFSLILESASTNQTSMYLCASSSSRQAPRPQHFGDGTRLSIL.

The rearrangement links TRBV27 to TRBJ1-1, with TRBD1 matching over 7 bases. J gave up 4 bases and V 0 bases, and 17 bases lay outside the gene matches. CDR1 and CDR2 from the germline V gene are MNHEY and SMNVEV (reference sequence). This CDR3 region has 19 residues. The DNA for the CDR3 is TGTGCCAGCAGTTTATCGGTGGGGCGGTTGACAGGGAGTAGCACTGAAGCTTTCTTT. Protein: CASSLSVGRLTGSSTEAFF.

The chain carries TRBV13 and TRBJ2-5; 8 bases are shared with TRBD2. The V and J ends lost 5 bases and 0 bases, in that order; junction bases with no gene match: 5. This CDR3 is built from 15 residues. CDR1 is PRHDT, CDR2 FYEKMQ, per germline (reference sequence). CDR3 sequence: CASSPGLGYQETQYF. Here the CDR3 DNA reads TGTGCCAGCAGCCCGGGACTAGGGTACCAAGAGACCCAGTACTTC.

This clone is a singleton in its sample. The rearrangement links TRBV18 to TRBJ1-4; D not resolved. The CDR3 spans 16 residues. CDR1 is KGHSH, CDR2 LQKENI, per germline. V was pared by 0 bases and J by 6 bases, with 14 bases between. The CDR3 sequence is CASSPPRGGRDEKLFF. The CDR3 coding sequence is TGTGCCAGCTCACCACCGCGAGGAGGTCGTGATGAAAAACTGTTTTTT.

This chain links TRBV3-1 (or the pseudogene TRBV3-2) with TRBJ1-4; D call uncertain. Per germline, CDR1 LGHDT and CDR2 YNNKEL (reference sequence). This CDR3 is built from 15 residues. The ends were cut back, 1 base at V and 4 bases at J, with 10 bases in the middle. In nucleotides, the CDR3 is TGTGCCAGCAGCCAAGGGGTAGCCATTAATGAAAAACTGTTTTTT. Translation gives CASSQGVAINEKLFF.

The rearrangement joins TRBV4-3 to TRBJ2-2; 8 bases line up with TRBD1. V lost 1 base, J lost 1 base, and 8 bases stayed unmatched. From germline, CDR1 is LGHNA and CDR2 YSLEER. CDR3 size: 18 residues. As DNA, the CDR3 is TGCGCCAGCAGCCAAGTACCAGGGGGCGCCTGGAACACCGGGGAGCTGTTTTTT. Translating it yields CASSQVPGGAWNTGELFF.

This clone was detected only once. The genes are TRBV18 and TRBJ2-3, with 8 bases fitting TRBD2. The germline gives CDR1 KGHSH, CDR2 LQKENI. With V trimmed by 4 bases and J by 0 bases, 6 bases remained unmatched. CDR3 length: 16 amino acids. As DNA, the CDR3 is TGTGCCAGCTCACGCGTAGCGGGGATTAGCACAGATACGCAGTATTTT. Translated, it gives CASSRVAGISTDTQYF.

Here the CDR3 reads CATSDSRQVSYEQYF. DNA of the CDR3: TGTGCCACCAGTGATTCCCGACAGGTCTCTTACGAGCAGTACTTC. The rearrangement links TRBV24-1 to TRBJ2-7; TRBD1 might be the D (6 bases). The V end was cut by 2 bases, the J end by 4 bases, with 14 bases between. CDR1 KGHDR and CDR2 SFDVKD come from the germline V gene. There are 15 residues in the CDR3.

V gene TRBV7-2 combines with J gene TRBJ1-5; D might be TRBD1 (5 bases). V gave up 5 bases and J gave up 4 bases, with 15 bases separating them. The CDR3 covers 15 residues. Germline-derived CDR1 and CDR2 are SGHTA and FQGNSA. The CDR3 nucleotides read TGTGCCAGCAGCGTGGACATAGGGCGGAATCAGCCCCAGCATTTT. This sequence encodes CASSVDIGRNQPQHF.

This clone occurred once. V and J are TRBV7-8 and TRBJ1-1, with D unresolved. Deletions cut 5 bases from V and 4 bases from J, with 17 bases between. The germline gives CDR1 SGHVS, CDR2 FQNEAQ. There are 15 residues in the CDR3. Written as DNA, the CDR3 is TGTGCCAGCAGCCCAGACTCCCTCCCGAGCACTGAAGCTTTCTTT. As protein: CASSPDSLPSTEAFF.

The V call is TRBV20-1, the J call TRBJ1-4; the D gene is possibly TRBD1 (5 bases). V was cut by 5 bases and J by 8 bases, with 9 bases left in between. There are 11 residues in the CDR3. Germline V CDR1 and CDR2: DFQATT, SNEGSKA (reference sequence). This CDR3 reads CSAGTLEKLFF. In nucleotides, the CDR3 is TGCAGTGCTGGGACTTTGGAAAAACTGTTTTTT.

This chain joins TRBV24-1 and TRBJ2-3, with a possible D match to TRBD2 (6 bases). Deletions cut 6 bases from V and 2 bases from J, with 17 bases between. The CDR3 is 16 residues long. Germline V CDR1 and CDR2: KGHDR, SFDVKD. The chain's CDR3 is CATSPGGNKDTDTQYF. The CDR3 DNA is TGTGCCACCAGTCCTGGCGGGAATAAGGACACAGATACGCAGTATTTT.

V gene TRBV7-3 combines with J gene TRBJ2-5; possible D gene TRBD2, 6 bases. The CDR3 covers 15 residues. Per the germline V gene, CDR1 is SGHTA and CDR2 is FQGTGA. V lost 3 bases, J lost 3 bases, and 14 bases lay in between. In DNA form, the CDR3 reads TGTGCCAGCAGCTTCGGTGCGGGGCTTGAAGAGACCCAGTACTTC. It translates to CASSFGAGLEETQYF.

The chain employs TRBV28 and TRBJ1-4; the match to TRBD1 covers 8 bases. This CDR3 has 17 amino acids. From germline, CDR1 is MDHEN and CDR2 SYDVKM. Unmatched junction bases numbered 13, after V lost 6 bases and J lost 4 bases. CDR3 DNA sequence: TGTGCCAGCAGACACCTGAGGGGACAGGACTTTAATGAAAAACTGTTTTTT. Its translation: CASRHLRGQDFNEKLFF.

This chain joins TRBV7-9 and TRBJ2-7, with a possible D match to TRBD1 (6 bases). The germline V and J ends were trimmed by 5 bases and 0 bases, with 11 bases remaining between them. This CDR3 is 14 amino acids long. Germline CDR1 SEHNR, CDR2 FQNEAQ (reference sequence). The CDR3 DNA follows: TGTGCCAGCAGCACGAGCAGGGGCTCCTACGAGCAGTACTTC. Encoded protein: CASSTSRGSYEQYF. Filled out from reference TRBV7-9 and TRBJ2-7, the complete variable domain reads DTGVSQNPRHKITKRGQNVTFRCDPISEHNRLYWYRQTLGQGPEFLTYFQNEAQLEKSRLLSDRFSAERPKGSFSTLEIQRTEQGDSAMYLCASSTSRGSYEQYFGPGTRLTVT.

In its sample, this clone was seen a few times. The chain has TRBV5-5 and TRBJ2-3; TRBD2 matches at 10 bases. Germline loops: CDR1 SGHKS, CDR2 YYEKEE (reference sequence). The V segment lost 0 bases and the J segment 3 bases; nucleotides outside the gene matches: 13. The CDR3 sequence is 19 residues long. CDR3 nucleotides: TGTGCCAGCAGCTTGGCTGGAGCGGGGGGGCCTGGGAGGACAGATACGCAGTATTTT. Translation gives CASSLAGAGGPGRTDTQYF. The complete variable domain, with remaining parts taken from reference TRBV5-5 and TRBJ2-3, reads DAGVTQSPTHLIKTRGQQVTLRCSPISGHKSVSWYQQVLGQGPQFIFQYYEKEERGRGNFPDRFSARQFPNYSSELNVNALLLGDSALYLCASSLAGAGGPGRTDTQYFGPGTRLTVL.

The CDR3 reads CASRYTGGVYGYTF. DNA of the CDR3: TGTGCCAGCAGATATACAGGGGGGGTCTATGGCTACACCTTC. This chain joins TRBV28 and TRBJ1-2; 8 bases fit TRBD1. In germline, CDR1 is MDHEN, CDR2 SYDVKM. CDR3 length: 14 residues. V was pared by 6 bases and J by 4 bases, with 7 bases of the junction left unmatched.

The gene calls are TRBV5-1 and TRBJ2-2; D is possibly TRBD1 (5 bases). The germline gives CDR1 SGHRS, CDR2 YFSETQ. This CDR3 is 14 amino acids long. Trimming removed 0 bases from V and 6 bases from J, with 9 bases in between. This CDR3 reads CASSLALGPGELFF. The CDR3 bases are TGCGCCAGCAGCTTGGCCTTGGGGCCCGGGGAGCTGTTTTTT.